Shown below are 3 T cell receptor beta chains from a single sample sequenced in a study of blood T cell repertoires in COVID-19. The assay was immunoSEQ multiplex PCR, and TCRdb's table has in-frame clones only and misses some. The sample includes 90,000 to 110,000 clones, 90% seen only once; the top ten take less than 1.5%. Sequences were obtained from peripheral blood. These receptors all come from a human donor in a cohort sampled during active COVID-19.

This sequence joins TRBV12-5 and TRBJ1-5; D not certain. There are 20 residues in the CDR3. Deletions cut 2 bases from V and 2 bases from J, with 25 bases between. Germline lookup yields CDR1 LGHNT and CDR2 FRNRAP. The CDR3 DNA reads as TGTGCTAGTGGTTTGCTTCAAAAAGGAACCGTTGTGGAGGGCAATCAGCCCCAGCATTTT. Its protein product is CASGLLQKGTVVEGNQPQHF.

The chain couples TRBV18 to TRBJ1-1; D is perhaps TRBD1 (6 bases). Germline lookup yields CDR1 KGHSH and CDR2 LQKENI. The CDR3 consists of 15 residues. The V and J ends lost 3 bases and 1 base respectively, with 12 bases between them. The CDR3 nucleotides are TGTGCCAGCTCACCGTTGACAGGCTCGAACACTGAAGCTTTCTTT. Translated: CASSPLTGSNTEAFF.

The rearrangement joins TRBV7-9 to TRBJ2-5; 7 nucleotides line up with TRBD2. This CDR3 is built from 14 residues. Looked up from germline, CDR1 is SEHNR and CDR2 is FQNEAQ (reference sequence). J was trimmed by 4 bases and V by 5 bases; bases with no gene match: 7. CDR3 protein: CASSPLGGGETQYF. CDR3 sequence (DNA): TGTGCCAGCAGCCCCCTGGGCGGGGGAGAGACCCAGTACTTC.